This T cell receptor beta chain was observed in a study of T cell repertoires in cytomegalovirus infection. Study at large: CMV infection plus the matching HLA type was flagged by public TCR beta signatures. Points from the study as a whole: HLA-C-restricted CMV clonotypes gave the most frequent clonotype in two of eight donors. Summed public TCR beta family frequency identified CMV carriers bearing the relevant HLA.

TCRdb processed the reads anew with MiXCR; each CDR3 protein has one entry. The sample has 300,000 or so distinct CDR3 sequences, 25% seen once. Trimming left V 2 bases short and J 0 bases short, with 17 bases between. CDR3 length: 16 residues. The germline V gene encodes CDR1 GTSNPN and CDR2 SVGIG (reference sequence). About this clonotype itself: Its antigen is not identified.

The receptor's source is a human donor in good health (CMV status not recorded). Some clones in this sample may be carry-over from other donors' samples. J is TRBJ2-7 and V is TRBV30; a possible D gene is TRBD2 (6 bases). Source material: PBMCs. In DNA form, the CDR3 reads TGTGCCTGGAGTTCACTGACTAGGAGAGGCTCCTACGAGCAGTACTTC. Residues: CAWSSLTRRGSYEQYF.